Sequencing of this TCR beta chain was carried out in a study of blood T cells in healthy people across ages. This CDR3 contains 14 residues. Trimming removed 3 bases at V and 5 bases at J, with 13 bases between. Germline lookup yields CDR1 LGHDT and CDR2 YNNKEL (reference sequence). This clonotype has only a few counts. A second PCR of 7 to 11 cycles used a sample-barcoded 5' primer and a J-beta primer mix. From the 5' RACE reads, TCRdb called clonotypes with MiXCR, one entry per CDR3 protein. This table holds roughly 680,000 distinct CDR3 sequences, under 25% found once. The J gene is TRBJ2-5, the V gene TRBV3-1; D tentatively reads TRBD1 or TRBD2 (5 bases each). Sequencing was carried out using blood. This TCR was recovered from a man between 65 and 85 years old in good health. CDR3 sequence reads: CASSHRQGGETQYF. CDR3 nucleotides: TGTGCCAGCAGCCACAGGCAGGGCGGGGAGACCCAGTACTTC.